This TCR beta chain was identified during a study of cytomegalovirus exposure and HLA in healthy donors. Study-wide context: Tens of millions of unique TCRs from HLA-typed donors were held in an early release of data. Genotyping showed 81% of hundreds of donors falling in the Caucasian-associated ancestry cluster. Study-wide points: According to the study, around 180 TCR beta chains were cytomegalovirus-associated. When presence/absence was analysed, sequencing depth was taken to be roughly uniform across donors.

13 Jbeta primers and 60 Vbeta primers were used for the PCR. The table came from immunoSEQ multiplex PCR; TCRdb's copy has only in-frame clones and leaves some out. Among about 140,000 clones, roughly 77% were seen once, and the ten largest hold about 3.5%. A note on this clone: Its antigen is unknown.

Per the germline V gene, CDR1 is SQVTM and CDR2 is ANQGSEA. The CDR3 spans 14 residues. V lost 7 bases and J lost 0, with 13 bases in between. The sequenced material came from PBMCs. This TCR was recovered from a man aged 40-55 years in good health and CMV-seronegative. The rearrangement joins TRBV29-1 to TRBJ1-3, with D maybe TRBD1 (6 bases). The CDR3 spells CSAEGTSSGNTIYF. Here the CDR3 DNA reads TGCAGCGCCGAGGGGACAAGCTCTGGAAACACCATATATTTT.